This TCR beta chain was captured by sequencing in a study of T cells in Graves' hyperthyroidism and ophthalmopathy. Looking at the study overall: Prior to any treatment, at the point of initial diagnosis, peripheral blood was collected. Study-wide results and limits: The model predicted ophthalmopathy a median around 6.5 months before onset.

Amplified regions were TCR beta CDR3 sequences from RNA transcripts. HTBI primers drove first-round RT-PCR of the TCR CDR3. TCRdb ran MiXCR on the multiplex PCR reads and lists one entry per CDR3 protein. The sample consists of 540,000 or so distinct CDR3 sequences, more than 15% of them appearing once. This clonotype came up a few times. Its specificity is not known. An absence of ophthalmopathy progression within 18 months meant stable Graves' hyperthyroidism. The PBMCs were taken from around 9.1 ml of fresh peripheral blood. Germline CDR1 is SGHDT and CDR2 is YYEEEE. V was pared by 0 bases and J by 4 bases, with 11 bases between. The CDR3 runs 15 residues.

V usage is TRBV5-6 and J usage is TRBJ2-1; the D gene could be TRBD1 or TRBD2 (6 bases each). Sequencing was carried out using blood. The clonotype was recovered from a woman aged 25 to 45 with Graves' hyperthyroidism. In nucleotides, the CDR3 is TGTGCCAGCAGCTTGGTTCGGAGGGGGTACAATGAGCAGTTCTTC. It encodes CASSLVRRGYNEQFF.